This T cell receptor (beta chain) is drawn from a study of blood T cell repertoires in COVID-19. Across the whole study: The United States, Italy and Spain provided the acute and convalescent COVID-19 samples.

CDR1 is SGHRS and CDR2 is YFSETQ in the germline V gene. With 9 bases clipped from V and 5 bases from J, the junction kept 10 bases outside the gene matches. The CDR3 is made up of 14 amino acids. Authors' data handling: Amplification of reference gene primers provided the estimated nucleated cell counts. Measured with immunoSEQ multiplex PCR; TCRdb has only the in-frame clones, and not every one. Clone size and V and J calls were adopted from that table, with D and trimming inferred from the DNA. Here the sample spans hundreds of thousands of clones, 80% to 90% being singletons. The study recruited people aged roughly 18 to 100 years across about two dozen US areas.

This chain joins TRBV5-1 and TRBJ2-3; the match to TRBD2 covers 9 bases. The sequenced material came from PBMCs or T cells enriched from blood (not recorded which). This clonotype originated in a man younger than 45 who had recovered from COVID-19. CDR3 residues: CATHGAGGGDTQYF. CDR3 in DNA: TGCGCCACCCATGGAGCGGGAGGTGGAGATACGCAGTATTTT.